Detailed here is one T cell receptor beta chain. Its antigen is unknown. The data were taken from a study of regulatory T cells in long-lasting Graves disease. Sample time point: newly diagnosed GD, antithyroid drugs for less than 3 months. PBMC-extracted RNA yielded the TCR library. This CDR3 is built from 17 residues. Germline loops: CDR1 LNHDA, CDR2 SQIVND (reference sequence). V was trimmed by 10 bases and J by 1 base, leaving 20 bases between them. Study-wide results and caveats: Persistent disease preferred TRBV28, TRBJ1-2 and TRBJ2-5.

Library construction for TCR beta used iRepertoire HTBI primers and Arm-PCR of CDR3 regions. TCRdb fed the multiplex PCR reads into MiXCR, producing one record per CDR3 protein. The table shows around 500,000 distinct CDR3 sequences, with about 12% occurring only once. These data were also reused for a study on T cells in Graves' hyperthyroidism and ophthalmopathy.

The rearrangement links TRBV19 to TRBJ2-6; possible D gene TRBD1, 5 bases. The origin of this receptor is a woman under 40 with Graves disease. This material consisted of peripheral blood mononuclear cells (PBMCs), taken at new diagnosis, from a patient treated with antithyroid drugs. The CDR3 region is CATRARAPLSGANVLTF. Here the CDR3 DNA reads TGTGCCACCAGGGCAAGGGCGCCCCTTTCTGGGGCCAACGTCCTGACTTTC.